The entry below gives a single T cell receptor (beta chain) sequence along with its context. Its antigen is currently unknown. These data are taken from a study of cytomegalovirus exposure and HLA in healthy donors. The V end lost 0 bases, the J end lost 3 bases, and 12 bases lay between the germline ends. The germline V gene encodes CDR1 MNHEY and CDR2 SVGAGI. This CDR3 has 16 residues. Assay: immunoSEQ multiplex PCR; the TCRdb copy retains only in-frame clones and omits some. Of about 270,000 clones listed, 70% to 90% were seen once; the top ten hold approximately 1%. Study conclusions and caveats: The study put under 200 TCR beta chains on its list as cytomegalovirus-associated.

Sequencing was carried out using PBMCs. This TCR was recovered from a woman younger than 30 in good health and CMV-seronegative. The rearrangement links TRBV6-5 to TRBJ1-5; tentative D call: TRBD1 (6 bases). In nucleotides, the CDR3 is TGTGCCAGCAGTTACTCTGGCGGGGGCCTCAATCAGCCCCAGCATTTT. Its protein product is CASSYSGGGLNQPQHF.